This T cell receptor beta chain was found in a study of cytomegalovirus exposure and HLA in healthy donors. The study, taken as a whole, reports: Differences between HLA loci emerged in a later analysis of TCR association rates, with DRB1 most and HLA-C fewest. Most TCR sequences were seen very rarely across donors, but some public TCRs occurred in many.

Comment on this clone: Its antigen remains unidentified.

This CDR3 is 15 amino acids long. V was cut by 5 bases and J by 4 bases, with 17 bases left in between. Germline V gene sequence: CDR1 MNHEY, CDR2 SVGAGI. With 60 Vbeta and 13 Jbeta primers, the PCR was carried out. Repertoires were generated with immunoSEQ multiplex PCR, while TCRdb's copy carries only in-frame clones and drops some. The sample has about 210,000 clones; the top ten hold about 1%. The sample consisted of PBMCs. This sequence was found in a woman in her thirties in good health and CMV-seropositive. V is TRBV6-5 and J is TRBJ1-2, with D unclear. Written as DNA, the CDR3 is TGTGCCAGCAGTACACCCCCCCCCGACATCTATGGCTACACCTTC. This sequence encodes CASSTPPPDIYGYTF.